Below are 9 T cell receptor beta chains sequenced from a single sample in a study of breast tumors, draining lymph nodes, adjacent tissues. Each CDR3 protein gets one entry after TCRdb re-called the multiplex PCR reads with MiXCR. The sample carries some 38,000 distinct CDR3 sequences, 35% to 45% recorded once. Source material: breast tumor tissue. All receptors derive from a female donor with breast cancer. Some clones in this sample may be carry-over from other donors' samples.

This clonotype was counted ten times or more. The CDR3 loop is CASSSRTSGRASQETQYF. The CDR3, as DNA: TGTGCCAGCAGCTCCAGGACTAGCGGGAGGGCCTCCCAAGAGACCCAGTACTTC. J is TRBJ2-5 and V is TRBV11-3; 15 bases agree with TRBD2. Germline V gene data show CDR1 as SGHNT and CDR2 as YENEEA. The V and J ends lost 4 bases and 1 base, in that order; junction bases with no gene match: 7. The CDR3 has 18 residues.

The chain recombines TRBV27 with TRBJ2-7; 8 bases align to TRBD1. CDR3 length equals 15 residues. Germline values: CDR1 MNHEY, CDR2 SMNVEV (reference sequence). After removal of 4 bases from V and 3 bases from J, the junction contained 8 bases not matched to a gene. The CDR3 loop is CASSSSRRGLYEQYF. As DNA, the CDR3 is TGTGCCAGCAGTTCCTCCCGCAGGGGGCTCTACGAGCAGTACTTC.

The chain joins TRBV20-1 to TRBJ2-5; D call uncertain. Germline CDR1 reads DFQATT; CDR2 reads SNEGSKA (reference sequence). The ends were cut back, 4 bases at V and 5 bases at J, with 8 bases in the middle. CDR3 length: 11 amino acids. The DNA of the CDR3 is TGCAGTGCTACCCCGAGGGAGACCCAGTACTTC. Residues: CSATPRETQYF.

This clonotype occurred once. The chain recombines TRBV4-1 with TRBJ2-1; 11 nucleotides line up with TRBD2. The CDR3 is made up of 17 amino acids. The V gene end was trimmed by 1 base and the J gene end by 4 bases; junction bases not matched to a gene: 6. Per the germline V gene, CDR1 is MGHRA and CDR2 is YSYEKL. CDR3 region: CASSQGVAGGPYNEQFF. As DNA, the CDR3 is TGCGCCAGCAGCCAAGGCGTAGCGGGAGGGCCGTACAATGAGCAGTTCTTC.

Many counts were recorded for this clonotype. The chain combines TRBV5-4 with TRBJ2-2, with 9 bases lining up with TRBD2. The CDR3 has 16 amino acids. The ends lost 3 bases at V and 9 bases at J; junction bases unmatched: 12. Germline CDR1 is SGHNT and CDR2 is YYREEE (reference sequence). The CDR3 DNA sequence: TGTGCCAGCAGCTCTTCAGCGGGAGGAGGAACCAGGGAGCTGTTTTTT. Its protein is CASSSSAGGGTRELFF.

The chain is built from TRBV6-5 and TRBJ2-2; D perhaps matches TRBD1 (6 bases). Germline CDR1 reads MNHEY; CDR2 reads SVGAGI. With 0 bases removed from V and 2 bases from J, the gap between germline ends came to 13 bases. The CDR3 consists of 17 residues. This CDR3 reads CASSYSNPGQNTGELFF. The CDR3 DNA sequence: TGTGCCAGCAGTTACTCGAATCCGGGACAAAACACCGGGGAGCTGTTTTTT.

Here the CDR3 reads CASSTVAGRGTDTQYF. In DNA form, the CDR3 reads TGTGCCAGCAGCACGGTAGCGGGAAGGGGAACAGATACGCAGTATTTT. The V and J genes are TRBV7-2 and TRBJ2-3; the match to TRBD2 covers 8 bases. The V gene's germline CDR1 is SGHTA and CDR2 FQGNSA. The V segment lost 5 bases and the J segment 3 bases; nucleotides outside the gene matches: 10. CDR3 size: 16 residues.

This clonotype was counted many times. The chain carries TRBV5-5 and TRBJ2-7; the D is unclear. This CDR3 has 12 residues. Trimming removed 3 bases at V and 4 bases at J, with 8 bases between. Germline-derived CDR1 and CDR2 are SGHKS and YYEKEE (reference sequence). The CDR3 here is CASSYVGYEQYF. For the CDR3, the DNA is TGTGCCAGCAGCTACGTGGGATACGAGCAGTACTTC.

This clonotype was seen repeatedly, ten times or more. The J gene is TRBJ2-2, the V gene TRBV24-1; 9 bases fit TRBD2. Germline loops: CDR1 KGHDR, CDR2 SFDVKD. V gave up 3 bases and J gave up 2 bases; unmatched junction bases: 3. The CDR3 extends over 16 amino acids. CDR3 sequence reads: CATSDRSGRNTGELFF. The CDR3 nucleotides are TGTGCCACCAGTGATCGTAGCGGGAGAAACACCGGGGAGCTGTTTTTT.